The next 14 T cell receptor beta chains were all read from a single sample in a study of T cell responses to AZD1222 COVID-19 vaccine (TCRdb year 2021). Receptors were amplified or captured by the immunoSEQ multiplex PCR assay. TCRdb mirrors the immuneACCESS table, restricted to in-frame sequences. Some clones are absent from its copies; in checked studies, under half trace to an unresolved V gene, and the reason for the others is unknown. The sample data list approximately 100,000 clones, and 90% of these were observed just once. Roughly 5.9% of the sample goes to the ten largest clones. Explained via the paper, the time point label denotes: about 28 days (+/-7) after the second vaccine dose. The source material was peripheral blood, sampled 28 days after the second AZD1222 dose. The receptor source for this set is an adult who received the AZD1222 COVID-19 vaccine.

The V and J genes are TRBV19 and TRBJ2-7; D ambiguous. Trimming took off 5 bases at V and 5 bases at J, with 7 bases between the two ends. The CDR3 runs to 11 residues. Germline CDR1 LNHDA, CDR2 SQIVND (reference sequence). Here the CDR3 reads CASSLGDEQYF. CDR3 bases: TGTGCCAGTAGTCTGGGTGACGAGCAGTACTTC.

The V and J genes are TRBV5-1 and TRBJ2-3; TRBD2 aligns across 13 bases. The ends lost 2 bases at V and 2 bases at J; junction bases unmatched: 8. Germline V gives CDR1 SGHRS, CDR2 YFSETQ. The CDR3 extends over 18 amino acids. This chain's CDR3 is CASSFGTSGVAYTDTQYF. The CDR3, as DNA: TGCGCCAGCAGCTTTGGGACTAGCGGGGTCGCCTACACAGATACGCAGTATTTT.

CDR3 sequence: CASRQRGVLDTIYF. In DNA form, the CDR3 reads TGTGCCAGCAGGCAAAGAGGGGTTCTGGACACCATATATTTT. The V call is TRBV28, the J call TRBJ1-3; a weak D match, TRBD1 (5 bases). V was trimmed by 6 bases and J by 8 bases, leaving 17 bases between them. Germline V lookup: CDR1 MDHEN, CDR2 SYDVKM. The CDR3 is 14 residues long.

V and J are TRBV2 and TRBJ1-5, with D possibly being TRBD1 (5 bases). V lost 3 bases and J lost 3, with 9 bases in between. CDR1 and CDR2 (germline): SNHLY, FYNNEI. The CDR3 has 14 amino acids. CDR3 nucleotide sequence: TGTGCCAGCAGTGACAGGGCAAACAATCAGCCCCAGCATTTT. As protein: CASSDRANNQPQHF.

The rearrangement uses TRBV6-5 and TRBJ2-7; TRBD1 matches at 10 bases. CDR3 size: 15 residues. Trimming took 5 bases from V and 5 from J; bases not matched to a gene: 9. CDR1 is MNHEY and CDR2 is SVGAGI in the germline V gene. The CDR3 protein is CASSPRQGAVDEQYF. In DNA form, the CDR3 reads TGTGCCAGCAGTCCACGACAGGGGGCCGTTGACGAGCAGTACTTC.

The V call is TRBV6-5, the J call TRBJ2-2; D ambiguous. This CDR3 is built from 14 residues. The V gene's germline CDR1 is MNHEY and CDR2 SVGAGI. V was pared by 5 bases and J by 1 base, with 8 bases between. Here the CDR3 reads CASSPPGNTGELFF. DNA of the CDR3: TGTGCCAGCAGTCCCCCAGGGAACACCGGGGAGCTGTTTTTT.

This clone occurred once. The chain uses TRBV14 and TRBJ2-6; no firm D call. Trimming took 5 bases from V and 0 from J, leaving 11 bases between them. Germline V gives CDR1 SGHDN, CDR2 FVKESK. This CDR3 has 16 residues. CDR3 DNA: TGTGCCAGCAGCAATCGACCGCTCTCTGGGGCCAACGTCCTGACTTTC. This translates into CASSNRPLSGANVLTF.

This chain joins TRBV5-1 and TRBJ2-7; D tentatively reads TRBD1 or TRBD2 (6 bases each). The V and J ends lost 0 bases and 5 bases respectively, with 12 bases between them. This CDR3 is built from 14 residues. From germline, CDR1 is SGHRS and CDR2 YFSETQ. The DNA for the CDR3 is TGCGCCAGCAGCTTGGATGGAGGGGGAGACGAGCAGTACTTC. Protein sequence: CASSLDGGGDEQYF.

This sequence joins TRBV9 and TRBJ1-2; maybe TRBD1 (6 bases). The CDR3 has 18 residues. CDR1 and CDR2 (germline): SGDLS, YYNGEE. Trimming took off 0 bases at V and 7 bases at J, with 25 bases between the two ends. The CDR3: CASSVVGLGEGEICGYTF. CDR3 bases: TGTGCCAGCAGCGTAGTAGGATTAGGGGAGGGGGAAATATGTGGCTACACCTTC.

The genes are TRBV10-3 and TRBJ2-7; 10 nucleotides line up with TRBD1. Trimming at V came to 7 bases and at J to 4 bases, leaving 4 bases not matched to a gene. The germline gives CDR1 ENHRY, CDR2 SYGVKD. The length of the CDR3 is 13 residues. The CDR3: CAITGTGEYEQYF. The CDR3 DNA sequence: TGTGCCATCACCGGGACAGGGGAATACGAGCAGTACTTC.

The rearrangement uses TRBV6-5 and TRBJ1-1; tentative D call: TRBD1 (5 bases). CDR3 length: 14 amino acids. The germline CDR1 and CDR2 sequences are MNHEY and SVGAGI. The V gene lost 2 bases and the J gene lost 4 bases, with 11 bases spanning the gap. Here the CDR3 DNA reads TGTGCCAGCAGTTACGGGGGTAAGGGCACTGAAGCTTTCTTT. Protein sequence: CASSYGGKGTEAFF.

The J gene is TRBJ1-2, the V gene TRBV4-2, with TRBD1 matching over 9 bases. Per the germline V gene, CDR1 is LGHNA and CDR2 is YNFKEQ. There are 19 residues in the CDR3. V lost 3 bases and J lost 5; bases outside the gene matches: 19. CDR3 sequence (DNA): TGTGCCAGCAGCCATAATTCGCCGGGACAGGGAAACGCTCCTTATGGCTACACCTTC. It yields the protein CASSHNSPGQGNAPYGYTF.

J is TRBJ1-2 and V is TRBV7-2, with D tentatively TRBD1 (5 bases). The CDR3 loop spans 14 amino acids. CDR1 is SGHTA, CDR2 FQGNSA, per germline. V shed 1 base and J shed 8 bases, with 14 bases lying between them. CDR3 bases: TGTGCCAGCAGCTTAGATGGCAGGGCCAGGGGCTACACCTTC. Its translation: CASSLDGRARGYTF.

The gene calls are TRBV6-2 or TRBV6-3 and TRBJ2-1; 7 bases are a match to TRBD1. The length of the CDR3 is 15 residues. The trim removed 8 bases at V and 5 bases at J, leaving 12 bases unmatched. Germline V gene sequence: CDR1 MNHEY, CDR2 SVGEGT. DNA of the CDR3: TGTGCCAGCTGCCCGAGGGGGCCCCGGGACAATGAGCAGTTCTTC. Its translation: CASCPRGPRDNEQFF.